What follows are 31 T cell receptor beta chains derived from one specimen sequenced in a study of T-cell reconstitution after alpha-beta-depleted transplantation in children. As it was prepared, the TCRbeta library received unique molecular identifiers. Via MiXCR, TCRdb re-called the PCR reads, giving one row per CDR3 protein. Seen here are about 230,000 distinct CDR3 sequences, about 9.6% observed once, and the top ten hold less than 6%. Sample: PBMCs from the stem cell graft donor, taken from the stem cell graft. These receptors were obtained from a human donor who donated a stem cell graft to a child with SCID.

The chain recombines TRBV21-1 with TRBJ1-1; the D call of TRBD1 is as the table states it, not checked on the DNA. TRBV21-1 corresponds to a pseudogene. This CDR3 contains 16 residues. This CDR3 reads CASSKAYGGTNTEAFF. CDR3 nucleotides: TGTGCCAGCAGCAAAGCCTACGGGGGAACGAACACTGAAGCTTTCTTT.

This clonotype has more than one count but fewer than ten. The V call is TRBV11-2, the J call TRBJ2-2; TRBD1 might be the D (6 bases). Between the trimmed V and J ends, which lost 4 bases and 1 base, there was a span of 19 bases. The CDR3 extends over 18 amino acids. CDR1 is SGHAT and CDR2 is FQNNGV in the germline V gene. DNA of the CDR3: TGTGCCAGCAGCTCCCCGGAGGACAGCGCAGTGAACACCGGGGAGCTGTTTTTT. As protein: CASSSPEDSAVNTGELFF.

This chain links TRBV20-1 with TRBJ1-6; 7 nucleotides align to TRBD1. This CDR3 spans 13 amino acids. CDR1 DFQATT and CDR2 SNEGSKA come from the germline V gene (reference sequence). V lost 3 bases and J lost 6; bases outside the gene matches: 2. CDR3 sequence reads: CSARGTVNSPLHF. CDR3 DNA: TGCAGTGCTAGGGGGACAGTTAATTCACCCCTCCACTTT.

This clonotype was recorded many times. V usage is TRBV3-1 and J usage is TRBJ2-1, with 10 bases that match TRBD2. The germline V gene has CDR1 LGHDT and CDR2 YNNKEL (reference sequence). This CDR3 comprises 16 residues. The ends lost 0 bases at V and 12 bases at J; junction bases unmatched: 11. The DNA for the CDR3 is TGTGCCAGCAGCCAAGATTGGTCGAGCGGGGGGGCGAGGCAGTTCTTC. Translated, it gives CASSQDWSSGGARQFF.

This clonotype was detected ten times or more. The chain combines TRBV20-1 with TRBJ1-4; possible D gene TRBD1, 5 bases. Germline loops: CDR1 DFQATT, CDR2 SNEGSKA (reference sequence). The CDR3 sequence is 15 residues long. V was trimmed by 4 bases and J by 3 bases, leaving 15 bases between them. CDR3 in amino acids: CSATPGGRANEKLFF. The CDR3 coding sequence is TGCAGTGCTACCCCCGGGGGTCGGGCTAATGAAAAACTGTTTTTT.

The chain combines TRBV5-1 with TRBJ2-3; the D call may be TRBD1 or TRBD2 (5 bases each). The V end lost 4 bases, the J end lost 6 bases, and 15 bases lay between the germline ends. CDR1 is SGHRS and CDR2 is YFSETQ in the germline V gene. The CDR3 extends over 14 amino acids. CDR3 in DNA: TGCGCCAGCAGCCCGGGGCCCAGGGCGGATACGCAGTATTTT. It encodes CASSPGPRADTQYF.

This clonotype showed up many times. The CDR3 region has the DNA TGCAGTGCTAGAGACGCCCTGACCATGAACACTGAAGCTTTCTTT. Protein: CSARDALTMNTEAFF. The V gene is TRBV20-1, the J gene TRBJ1-1, with D unclear. The V end was cut by 0 bases, the J end by 0 bases, with 11 bases between. The germline gives CDR1 DFQATT, CDR2 SNEGSKA (reference sequence). The CDR3 runs 15 residues.

This clonotype has only a few counts. V usage is TRBV6-1 and J usage is TRBJ2-5, with 11 bases aligning to TRBD1. Germline V CDR1 and CDR2: MNHNS, SASEGT. The V and J ends lost 8 bases and 4 bases, in that order; junction bases with no gene match: 6. This CDR3 contains 14 residues. The CDR3 region is CASDPGQGGETQYF. In DNA, the CDR3 is TGTGCCAGCGATCCGGGACAGGGGGGAGAGACCCAGTACTTC.

This clonotype has ten or more counts. The chain is built from TRBV6-5 and TRBJ2-1, with D tentatively TRBD2 (6 bases). V was clipped by 11 bases and J by 6 bases, with 14 bases between them. This CDR3 contains 12 residues. Looked up from germline, CDR1 is MNHEY and CDR2 is SVGAGI. CDR3 bases: TGTGCCGTCACCGGGAGCTTCAATGAGCAGTTCTTC. It yields the protein CAVTGSFNEQFF.

At least ten counts were recorded for this clonotype. The rearrangement uses TRBV5-1 and TRBJ1-4; 7 positions agree with TRBD1. Germline V CDR1 and CDR2: SGHRS, YFSETQ. After removal of 4 bases from V and 5 bases from J, the junction contained 8 bases not matched to a gene. This CDR3 is built from 15 residues. The CDR3 DNA sequence: TGCGCCAGCAGCGTGTTACAGGGGCGCAATGAAAAACTGTTTTTT. Translation: CASSVLQGRNEKLFF.

The rearrangement uses TRBV5-1 and TRBJ1-3; TRBD1 aligns across 7 bases. The CDR3 is 15 residues long. CDR1 is SGHRS, CDR2 YFSETQ, per germline. V was clipped by 4 bases and J by 2 bases; unmatched bases: 6. The CDR3 sequence: CASSPGQATGNTIYF. The CDR3 bases are TGCGCCAGCAGCCCCGGACAGGCTACTGGAAACACCATATATTTT.

This clonotype was detected ten times or more. This chain uses TRBV3-1 with TRBJ1-6; TRBD1 aligns across 9 bases. The CDR3 length is 15 residues. Germline CDR1 is LGHDT and CDR2 is YNNKEL (reference sequence). With 7 bases clipped from V and 5 bases from J, the junction kept 6 bases outside the gene matches. The CDR3 protein is CASTGRDRDNSPLHF. Here the CDR3 DNA reads TGTGCCAGCACTGGAAGGGACAGGGATAATTCACCCCTCCACTTT.

V usage is TRBV7-2 and J usage is TRBJ1-2; no firm D call. The ends were cut back, 6 bases at V and 3 bases at J, with 14 bases in the middle. The germline gives CDR1 SGHTA, CDR2 FQGNSA. The CDR3 is 14 residues long. The CDR3 coding sequence is TGTGCCAGCAGGAATGGCGTGGAAGACTATGGCTACACCTTC. This gives the protein CASRNGVEDYGYTF.

This clonotype turned up a few times. The J gene is TRBJ2-1, the V gene TRBV14, with 8 bases matching TRBD2. CDR3 length: 23 amino acids. CDR1 SGHDN and CDR2 FVKESK come from the germline V gene. Losses at the gene ends were 1 base for V and 6 bases for J; bases not matched to a gene: 29. The CDR3 sequence is CASSQGGGLSNLSRIAGSNEQFF. Written as DNA, the CDR3 is TGTGCCAGCAGCCAAGGGGGGGGCCTGAGTAACCTAAGCCGTATAGCGGGGTCCAATGAGCAGTTCTTC.

In its sample, this clonotype was seen many times. This chain uses TRBV2 with TRBJ1-3; D ambiguous. Germline-derived CDR1 and CDR2 are SNHLY and FYNNEI. The germline V and J ends were trimmed by 4 bases and 3 bases, with 13 bases remaining between them. The CDR3 is 15 residues long. The CDR3 DNA reads TGTGCCAGCAGTGGAGGGTCCGGCCTTGGAAACACCATATATTTT. It codes for CASSGGSGLGNTIYF.

This clonotype was recorded at least ten times. This chain joins TRBV15 and TRBJ2-1; unclear D gene. The germline gives CDR1 LNHNV, CDR2 YYDKDF (reference sequence). This CDR3 region has 14 residues. V was trimmed by 0 bases and J by 10 bases, leaving 13 bases between them. This CDR3 is CATSRDRSLQEQFF. CDR3 sequence (DNA): TGTGCCACCAGCAGAGATCGGTCCCTACAGGAGCAGTTCTTC.

This clonotype was seen a handful of times. This clone may be a read error of a much larger clone one base away. This chain uses TRBV12-3 or TRBV12-4 with TRBJ1-2; D is ambiguous. The CDR3 length is 13 residues. CDR3 DNA sequence: TGTGCCAGCAGTCTACTCGGGTACGGTGGCGACACCTTC. This gives the protein CASSLLGYGGDTF.

This clonotype has a count of ten or more. The V gene is TRBV7-3, the J gene TRBJ1-6; D not resolved. CDR3 length: 13 residues. Germline CDR1 SGHTA, CDR2 FQGTGA. Trimming shortened V by 4 bases and J by 7 bases, and 8 bases separated the two germline ends. CDR3 coding DNA: TGTGCCAGCAGCTCCGATTGGAATTCACCCCTCCACTTT. Its translation: CASSSDWNSPLHF.

At least ten counts were recorded for this clonotype. The chain carries TRBV7-8 and TRBJ1-1; TRBD1 is a possible D gene (5 bases). The CDR3 runs 15 residues. Trimming cost V 0 bases and J 4 bases, with 12 bases left between them. Germline values: CDR1 SGHVS, CDR2 FQNEAQ. The CDR3 here is CASSLASGGVTEAFF. Here the CDR3 DNA reads TGTGCCAGCAGCTTAGCGTCGGGGGGAGTCACTGAAGCTTTCTTT.

J is TRBJ2-3 and V is TRBV10-3; 11 bases are a match to TRBD2. CDR1 and CDR2 (germline): ENHRY, SYGVKD. V lost 6 bases to trimming and J lost 6 bases; unmatched junction nucleotides: 8. The CDR3 runs 15 residues. The CDR3 protein is CAISELAGAGDTQYF. The CDR3 DNA reads as TGTGCCATCAGCGAACTAGCGGGGGCCGGGGATACGCAGTATTTT.

This clonotype has at least ten counts. J is TRBJ2-7 and V is TRBV6-1, with 10 bases aligning to TRBD1. There are 14 residues in the CDR3. Germline values: CDR1 MNHNS, CDR2 SASEGT. The junction had 9 bases not matched to a gene; V was cut back by 8 bases and J by 5 bases. CDR3 nucleotides: TGTGCCAGCGCAACCTGGGGACAGGGGAACGAGCAGTACTTC. Translated: CASATWGQGNEQYF.

This clonotype was picked up many times. The chain is built from TRBV4-3 and TRBJ2-6, with D perhaps TRBD1 (5 bases). The CDR3 covers 15 residues. Trimming took 5 bases from V and 0 from J, leaving 8 bases between them. Germline loops: CDR1 LGHNA, CDR2 YSLEER. The DNA of the CDR3 is TGCGCCAGCAGCTTAACAGGCTCTGGGGCCAACGTCCTGACTTTC. Encoded protein: CASSLTGSGANVLTF.

This clonotype was seen repeatedly, ten times or more. This chain connects TRBV12-3 or TRBV12-4 to TRBJ2-7; 8 positions agree with TRBD1. The CDR3 length is 14 residues. V shed 2 bases, J shed 6 bases, and the junction held 6 bases outside the gene matches. The CDR3 loop is CASSLTGGRVEQYF. The CDR3 DNA sequence: TGTGCCAGCAGTTTAACAGGGGGAAGGGTCGAGCAGTACTTC.

This chain links TRBV21-1 with TRBJ2-1; the tabulated D call, TRBD2, remains unverified against the DNA. TRBV21-1 is noted as a pseudogene. The CDR3 is 16 residues long. CDR3 nucleotides: TGTGCCAGCAGCAAAGAACAGCGGGGGGGCCTGAATGAGCAGTTCTTC. Residues: CASSKEQRGGLNEQFF.

The CDR3 DNA reads TGTGCCAGCAGTGAGTTGCTAGCCAAAAACATTCAGTACTTC. It yields the protein CASSELLAKNIQYF. The chain is built from TRBV2 and TRBJ2-4; no reliable D call. The CDR3 extends over 14 amino acids. Trimming pared 3 bases from V and 0 bases from J, leaving 6 bases between. The germline gives CDR1 SNHLY, CDR2 FYNNEI. The entire variable domain, with the rest obtained from reference TRBV2 and TRBJ2-4, is as follows: EPEVTQTPSHQVTQMGQEVILRCVPISNHLYFYWYRQILGQKVEFLVSFYNNEISEKSEIFDDQFSVERPDGSNFTLKIRSTKLEDSAMYFCASSELLAKNIQYFGAGTRLSVL.

This clonotype was seen at least ten times. V and J are TRBV5-1 and TRBJ1-2; D is perhaps TRBD1 (5 bases). Trimming left V 0 bases short and J 8 bases short, with 11 bases between. The CDR3 loop spans 13 amino acids. Germline CDR1 reads SGHRS; CDR2 reads YFSETQ. CDR3 DNA sequence: TGCGCCAGCAGCTTGGAGGGGATGGGAGGCTACACCTTC. This encodes CASSLEGMGGYTF. Filled out from reference TRBV5-1 and TRBJ1-2, the complete variable domain reads KAGVTQTPRYLIKTRGQQVTLSCSPISGHRSVSWYQQTPGQGLQFLFEYFSETQRNKGNFPGRFSGRQFSNSRSEMNVSTLELGDSALYLCASSLEGMGGYTFGSGTRLTVV.

The V and J genes are TRBV14 and TRBJ1-1; D ambiguous. Trimming left V 3 bases short and J 1 base short, with 9 bases between. The CDR3 consists of 14 residues. Germline CDR1 is SGHDN and CDR2 is FVKESK. CDR3 residues: CASSQLVRNTEAFF. CDR3 in DNA: TGTGCCAGCAGCCAGTTGGTGAGGAACACTGAAGCTTTCTTT.

This clonotype was recorded at least ten times. The chain uses TRBV12-3 or TRBV12-4 and TRBJ1-5; no firm D call. The CDR3 runs 12 residues. V lost 9 bases and J lost 9, with 15 bases in between. The CDR3 reads CASRKTGLPQHF. As DNA, the CDR3 is TGTGCCAGTCGTAAAACTGGGCTGCCCCAGCATTTT.

Many counts were recorded for this clonotype. This sequence joins TRBV5-1 and TRBJ2-3; no clear D. CDR3 length: 16 amino acids. Trimming cost V 4 bases and J 0 bases, with 15 bases left between them. The V gene's germline CDR1 is SGHRS and CDR2 YFSETQ. Here the CDR3 reads CASSPPRVYSTDTQYF. Written as DNA, the CDR3 is TGCGCCAGCAGCCCACCCCGGGTTTATAGCACAGATACGCAGTATTTT.

This clonotype was detected many times. The chain couples TRBV12-3 or TRBV12-4 to TRBJ2-3; a weak D match, TRBD2 (7 bases). This CDR3 is built from 14 residues. Trimming took 2 bases from V and 3 from J, leaving 9 bases between them. CDR3 residues: CASSLRGGTDTQYF. DNA for the CDR3: TGTGCCAGCAGTTTAAGGGGGGGTACAGATACGCAGTATTTT.

This clonotype was observed at least ten times. The chain recombines TRBV5-1 with TRBJ1-1; D is unresolved. The CDR3 sequence is 14 residues long. V was shortened by 0 bases and J by 8 bases, with 14 bases between the two germline ends. CDR1 and CDR2 (germline): SGHRS, YFSETQ. The CDR3 nucleotides read TGCGCCAGCAGCTTGGAGGCAGCGCCCTGGGAAGCTTTCTTT. Translating gives CASSLEAAPWEAFF.